This T cell receptor beta chain was sequenced in a study of cytomegalovirus exposure and HLA in healthy donors. Study-wide results and limits: Researchers counted approximately 160 TCR beta chains as cytomegalovirus-associated. CMV serostatus was the only immune exposure information that was available.

Primers included in the PCR were 60 Vbeta and 13 Jbeta primers. Profiling relied on immunoSEQ multiplex PCR, and the TCRdb table lists in-frame clones only, not all of them. The sample records more than 95,000 clones, about 79% being singletons. This clone was seen a few times. The antigen remains unidentified. This CDR3 is 11 amino acids long. V shed 1 base, J shed 10 bases, and the junction held 0 bases outside the gene matches. The germline V gene encodes CDR1 GTSNPN and CDR2 SVGIG (reference sequence). The chain links TRBV30 to TRBJ1-4; 7 nucleotides agree with TRBD1. Sequenced material: PBMCs. The receptor was derived from a man between 60 and 70 years old in good health and CMV-seropositive. CDR3 in DNA: TGTGCCTGGAGTGGACAGGGAAAACTGTTTTTT. Its translation: CAWSGQGKLFF.